The rows below give T cell receptor beta chains drawn from one sample of a study of cytomegalovirus exposure and HLA in healthy donors. The repertoire was sequenced with immunoSEQ multiplex PCR; TCRdb's copy has only in-frame clones and lacks some. The ten top clones account for 1.5%, within a sample of roughly 82,000 clones. The material sequenced was PBMCs. These receptors all come from a woman aged 55-70 years in good health and CMV-seronegative. Each CDR3 is given with its conserved first and last residue. Each record gives: V gene, D gene, J gene, CDR3 DNA, CDR3 protein. D genes are given only for firm matches.

V gene: TRBV19; D gene: TRBD1; J gene: TRBJ1-1; CDR3 DNA: TGTGCCAGTAGTATCGGGAGGGGGCGCGCGGACACTGAAGCTTTCTTT; CDR3 protein: CASSIGRGRADTEAFF
V gene: TRBV5-4; D gene: .; J gene: TRBJ2-1; CDR3 DNA: TGTGCCAGCAGCTTGGGGCTAGCGACGTACAATGAGCAGTTCTTC; CDR3 protein: CASSLGLATYNEQFF
V gene: TRBV7-9; D gene: .; J gene: TRBJ1-2; CDR3 DNA: TGTGCCAGCAGCTTAGTGCCGGGAAACTATGGCTACACCTTC; CDR3 protein: CASSLVPGNYGYTF
V gene: TRBV27; D gene: .; J gene: TRBJ1-2; CDR3 DNA: TGTGCCAGCAGTCCTAGGACAGCCGTGGCTAACTATGGCTACACCTTC; CDR3 protein: CASSPRTAVANYGYTF
V gene: TRBV9; D gene: TRBD2; J gene: TRBJ2-1; CDR3 DNA: TGTGCCAGCAGCACCCAGCTAGCGGGAGGGCTTATCAATGAGCAGTTCTTC; CDR3 protein: CASSTQLAGGLINEQFF
V gene: TRBV5-1; D gene: TRBD1; J gene: TRBJ1-1; CDR3 DNA: TGCGCCAGCGAGTTACAGGGGGGGAACACTGAAGCTTTCTTT; CDR3 protein: CASELQGGNTEAFF
V gene: TRBV11-1; D gene: .; J gene: TRBJ2-3; CDR3 DNA: TGTGCCAGCAGCTCAGGGTATACGCAGTATTTT; CDR3 protein: CASSSGYTQYF
V gene: TRBV6-7; D gene: .; J gene: TRBJ2-7; CDR3 DNA: TGTGCCAGCAGTAAAACAGGTCCGTATACTACCTACGAGCAGTACTTC; CDR3 protein: CASSKTGPYTTYEQYF
V gene: TRBV10-1; D gene: .; J gene: TRBJ2-6; CDR3 DNA: TGCGCCAGCAGTGGGAGAAAGGGGGCCAACGTCCTGACTTTC; CDR3 protein: CASSGRKGANVLTF
V gene: TRBV2; D gene: .; J gene: TRBJ1-4; CDR3 DNA: TGTGCCAGCAGTCCGACAGTGACCAATGAAAAACTGTTTTTT; CDR3 protein: CASSPTVTNEKLFF
V gene: TRBV5-1; D gene: .; J gene: TRBJ1-3; CDR3 DNA: TGCGCCAGCAGCACGAGGTCACGATTCTCTGGAAACACCATATATTTT; CDR3 protein: CASSTRSRFSGNTIYF
V gene: TRBV6-1; D gene: .; J gene: TRBJ2-1; CDR3 DNA: TGTGCCAGCAATGAACAATCCTACAATGAGCAGTTCTTC; CDR3 protein: CASNEQSYNEQFF
V gene: TRBV2; D gene: TRBD1; J gene: TRBJ1-4; CDR3 DNA: TGTGCCAGCAGTGGGGGGGGCAGGGGGCTCTCGAATGAAAAACTGTTTTTT; CDR3 protein: CASSGGGRGLSNEKLFF
V gene: TRBV6-1; D gene: .; J gene: TRBJ2-7; CDR3 DNA: TGTGCCAGCAGTGAGCGGGAAGACTACGAGCAGTACTTC; CDR3 protein: CASSEREDYEQYF